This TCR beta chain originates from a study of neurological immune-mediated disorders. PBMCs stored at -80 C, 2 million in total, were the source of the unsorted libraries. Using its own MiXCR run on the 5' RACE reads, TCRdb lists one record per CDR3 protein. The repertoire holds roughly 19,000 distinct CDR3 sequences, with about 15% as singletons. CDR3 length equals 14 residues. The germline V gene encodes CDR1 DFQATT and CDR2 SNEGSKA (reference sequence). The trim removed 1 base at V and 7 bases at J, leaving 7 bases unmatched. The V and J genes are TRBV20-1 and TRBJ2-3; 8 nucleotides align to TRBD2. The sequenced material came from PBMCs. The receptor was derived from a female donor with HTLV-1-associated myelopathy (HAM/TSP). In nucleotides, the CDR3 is TGCAGTGCTAGAGTGGGACTAGTCGTCAATACGCAGTATTTT. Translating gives CSARVGLVVNTQYF.